This T cell receptor beta chain was recorded in a study of TIL therapy for anti-PD-1-resistant metastatic lung cancer. Looking at the study overall: Tumors were harvested before any PD-1/PD-L1 blockade. Tumors carried a median about 1.5 non-synonymous mutations per megabase.

Sample time point: pre-treatment sample, taken before nivolumab and TIL therapy. Adults with stage 4 NSCLC were enrolled in a phase I trial. The table lists this clone with a few counts. Its antigen is as yet unknown. The libraries were made with immunoSEQ v3. Sequencing used immunoSEQ multiplex PCR; TCRdb keeps in-frame clones, though not all of them. Of about 32,000 clones in the sample, about 70% were seen once. Broader study findings: After infusion, TIL clonotypes partly replaced peripheral T cells and declined over months.

The TCR comes from a woman aged 30 to 85 with non-small cell lung cancer. The material sequenced was blood, taken at baseline.

The CDR3 bases are TGCGCCAGCAGCCGCACCCTAGCGGTCTCCAGCTCCTACGAGCAGTACTTC. Translating gives CASSRTLAVSSSYEQYF. The chain couples TRBV4-1 to TRBJ2-7, with 7 bases fitting TRBD2. The V segment lost 4 bases and the J segment 0 bases; nucleotides outside the gene matches: 12. CDR1 MGHRA and CDR2 YSYEKL come from the germline V gene. This CDR3 region has 17 residues.